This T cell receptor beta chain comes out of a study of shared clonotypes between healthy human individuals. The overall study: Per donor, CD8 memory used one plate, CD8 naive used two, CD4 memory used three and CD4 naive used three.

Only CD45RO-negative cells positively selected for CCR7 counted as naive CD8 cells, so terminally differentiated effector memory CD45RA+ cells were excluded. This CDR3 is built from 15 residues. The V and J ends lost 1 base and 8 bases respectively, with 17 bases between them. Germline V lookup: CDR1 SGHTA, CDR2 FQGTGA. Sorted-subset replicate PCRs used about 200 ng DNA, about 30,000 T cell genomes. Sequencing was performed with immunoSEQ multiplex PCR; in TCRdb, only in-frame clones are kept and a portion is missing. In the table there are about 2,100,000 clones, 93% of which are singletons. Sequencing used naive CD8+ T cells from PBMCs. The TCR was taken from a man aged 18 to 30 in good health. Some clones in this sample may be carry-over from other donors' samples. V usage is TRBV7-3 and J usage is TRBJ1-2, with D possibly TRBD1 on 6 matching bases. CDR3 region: CASSLKRGAERGYTF. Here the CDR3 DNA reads TGTGCCAGCAGCTTAAAGAGGGGGGCAGAGCGAGGCTACACCTTC.